One sample yielded the 12 T cell receptor beta chains listed below, sequenced in a study of CXCR3-negative and CXCR3-positive naive CD8 T cells. TRB cDNA libraries were made by UMI-labeled 5' RACE. TCRdb re-called the 5' RACE reads; every CDR3 protein appears as one record, without DNA. The data show about 56,000 distinct CDR3 sequences, and the top ten clones hold around 20%. Sequenced sample: memory CD8+ T cells from blood. These receptors originate from a human donor in good health. Some clones in this sample may be carry-over from other donors' samples.

This chain joins TRBV12-3 or TRBV12-4 and TRBJ1-6. This CDR3 comprises 15 residues. The CDR3: CASSLGSGDNSPLHF.

The chain couples TRBV25-1 to TRBJ2-2. Germline CDR1 reads MGHDK; CDR2 reads SYGVNS. The CDR3 spans 12 residues. The CDR3: CASSIGAGELFF.

V usage is TRBV21-1 and J usage is TRBJ2-1; with no DNA, the TCRdb D assignment of TRBD2 cannot be verified. TRBV21-1 is recorded as a pseudogene. The CDR3 is 15 amino acids. The chain's CDR3 is CASPSRGRSYNEQFF.

This sequence joins TRBV14 and TRBJ2-7; TCRdb's D call of TRBD2 is untestable without DNA. The CDR3 has 14 amino acids. Per germline, CDR1 SGHDN and CDR2 FVKESK. Here the CDR3 reads CASSRRLDSYEQYF.

The J gene is TRBJ2-7, the V gene TRBV7-6; TCRdb designates TRBD1, a call that cannot be tested without DNA. This CDR3 region has 16 residues. Germline V gene sequence: CDR1 SGHVS, CDR2 FNYEAQ. CDR3 sequence: CASSLSSGQGHYEQYF.

CDR3 residues: CSARDKRESAYEQYF. The rearrangement joins TRBV20-1 to TRBJ2-7; the D gene TCRdb calls, TRBD2, cannot be checked with no DNA. CDR3 length: 15 residues. The germline V gene has CDR1 DFQATT and CDR2 SNEGSKA (reference sequence).

The chain carries TRBV29-1 and TRBJ2-3. CDR3 length: 15 amino acids. In germline, CDR1 is SQVTM, CDR2 ANQGSEA. CDR3 loop: CSVERQTIFTDTQYF.

J is TRBJ1-5 and V is TRBV29-1; TCRdb indicates TRBD1, and absent DNA this call remains unverified. This CDR3 is built from 15 residues. CDR1 and CDR2 (germline): SQVTM, ANQGSEA. CDR3: CSVEEEGLMGQPQHF.

The V call is TRBV28, the J call TRBJ2-2; TCRdb indicates TRBD2, and absent DNA this call remains unverified. This CDR3 has 16 residues. Germline-derived CDR1 and CDR2 are MDHEN and SYDVKM. CDR3 loop: CASSHTSGGATGELFF. The full variable domain, its missing parts supplied by reference TRBV28 and TRBJ2-2, is DVKVTQSSRYLVKRTGEKVFLECVQDMDHENMFWYRQDPGLGLRLIYFSYDVKMKEKGDIPEGYSVSREKKERFSLILESASTNQTSMYLCASSHTSGGATGELFFGEGSRLTVL.

J is TRBJ2-5 and V is TRBV29-1; TCRdb names TRBD2, which stays unverified in the absence of DNA. The V gene's germline CDR1 is SQVTM and CDR2 ANQGSEA. The length of the CDR3 is 16 residues. CDR3 sequence: CSVELGARAHQETQYF.

The chain employs TRBV27 and TRBJ2-7. This CDR3 is built from 13 residues. Germline values: CDR1 MNHEY, CDR2 SMNVEV (reference sequence). This CDR3 is CASRSLGSYEQYF.

The chain has TRBV20-1 and TRBJ1-2; TCRdb names TRBD1, which stays unverified in the absence of DNA. The length of the CDR3 is 12 residues. Germline V gene lookup returns CDR1 DFQATT and CDR2 SNEGSKA (reference sequence). CDR3 protein: CSARQGLTGYTF.